This TCR beta chain comes out of a study of OX40 agonist ivuxolimab in advanced cancers. Study background: Intravenous ivuxolimab at 0.01 to 10 mg/kg was given to patients every 2 weeks. The eligibility criteria allowed prior anti-PD-1, anti-PD-L1 or anti-CTLA-4 therapy, and approximately 40% had some.

Germline CDR1 reads GTSNPN; CDR2 reads SVGIG (reference sequence). The CDR3 has 13 amino acids. V shed 5 bases and J shed 5 bases, with 15 bases lying between them. Here immunoSEQ multiplex PCR was the method, and the copy in TCRdb shows in-frame clones only, minus some. The sample contains 73,000 or so clones, 92% of which appear only once. V and J are TRBV30 and TRBJ1-1; D is uncertain. The specimen comprised CD4+ or CD8+ T cells sorted from blood, sampled in a trial of the OX40 agonist ivuxolimab. This clonotype was sampled from an adult with an advanced solid tumor such as melanoma, head and neck, liver or kidney cancer. The CDR3, as DNA: TGTGCCTGGGGTGGGCAGCGAACGACTGAAGCTTTCTTT. This encodes CAWGGQRTTEAFF.